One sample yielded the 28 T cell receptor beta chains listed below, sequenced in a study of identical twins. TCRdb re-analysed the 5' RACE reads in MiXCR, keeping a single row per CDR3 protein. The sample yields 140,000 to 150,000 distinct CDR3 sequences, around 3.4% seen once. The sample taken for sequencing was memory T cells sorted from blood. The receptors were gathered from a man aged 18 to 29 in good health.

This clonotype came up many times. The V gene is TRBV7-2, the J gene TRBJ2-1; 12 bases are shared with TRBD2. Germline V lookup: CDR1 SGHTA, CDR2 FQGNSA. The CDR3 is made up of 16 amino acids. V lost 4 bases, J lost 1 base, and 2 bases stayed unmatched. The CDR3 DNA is TGTGCCAGCAGCTCTAGCGGGAGGGGGTCCTACAATGAGCAGTTCTTC. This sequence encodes CASSSSGRGSYNEQFF.

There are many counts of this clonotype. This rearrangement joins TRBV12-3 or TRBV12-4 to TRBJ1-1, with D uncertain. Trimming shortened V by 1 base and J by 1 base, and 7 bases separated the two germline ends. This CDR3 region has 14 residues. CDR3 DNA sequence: TGTGCCAGCAGTTTAGGTCGGAAGAACACTGAAGCTTTCTTT. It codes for CASSLGRKNTEAFF.

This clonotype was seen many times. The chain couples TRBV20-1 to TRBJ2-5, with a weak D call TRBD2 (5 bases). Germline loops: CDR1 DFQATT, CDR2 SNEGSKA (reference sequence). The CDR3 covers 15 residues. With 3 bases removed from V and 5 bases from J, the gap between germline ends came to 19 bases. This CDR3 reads CSASLPEVLVETQYF. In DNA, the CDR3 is TGCAGTGCTAGTCTCCCGGAGGTCCTCGTCGAGACCCAGTACTTC.

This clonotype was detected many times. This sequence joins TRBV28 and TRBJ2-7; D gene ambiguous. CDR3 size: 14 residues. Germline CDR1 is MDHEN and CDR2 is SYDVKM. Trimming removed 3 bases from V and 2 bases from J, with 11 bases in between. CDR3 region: CASSFPRPPYEQYF. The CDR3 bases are TGTGCCAGCAGTTTCCCTCGGCCACCCTACGAGCAGTACTTC.

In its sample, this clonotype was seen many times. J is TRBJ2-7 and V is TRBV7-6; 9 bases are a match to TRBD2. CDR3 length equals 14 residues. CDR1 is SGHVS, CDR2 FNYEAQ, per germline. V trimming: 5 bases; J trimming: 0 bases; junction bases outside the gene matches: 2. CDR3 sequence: CASSPSGTSYEQYV. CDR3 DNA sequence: TGTGCCAGCAGCCCTAGCGGGACCTCCTACGAGCAGTACGTC.

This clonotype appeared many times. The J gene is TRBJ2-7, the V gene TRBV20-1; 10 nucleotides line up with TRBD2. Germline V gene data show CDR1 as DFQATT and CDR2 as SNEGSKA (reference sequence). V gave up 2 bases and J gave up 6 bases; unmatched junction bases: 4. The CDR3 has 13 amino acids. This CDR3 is CSARRPSGSEQYF. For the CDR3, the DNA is TGCAGTGCTAGAAGGCCTAGCGGGAGCGAGCAGTACTTC.

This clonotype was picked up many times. CDR3 in amino acids: CASSYGTSVSEQFF. The CDR3 nucleotides read TGTGCCAGCAGTTACGGGACTAGCGTCAGTGAGCAGTTCTTC. This chain links TRBV12-3 or TRBV12-4 with TRBJ2-1; 10 bases line up with TRBD2. The CDR3 is 14 amino acids. After removal of 4 bases from V and 9 bases from J, the junction contained 6 bases not matched to a gene.

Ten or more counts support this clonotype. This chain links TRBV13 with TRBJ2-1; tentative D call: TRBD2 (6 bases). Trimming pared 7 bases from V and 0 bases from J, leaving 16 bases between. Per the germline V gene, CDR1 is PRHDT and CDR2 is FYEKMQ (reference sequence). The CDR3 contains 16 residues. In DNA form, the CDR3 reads TGTGCCAGCACCAACGTCGGGGGTCCCTCCTACAATGAGCAGTTCTTC. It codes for CASTNVGGPSYNEQFF.

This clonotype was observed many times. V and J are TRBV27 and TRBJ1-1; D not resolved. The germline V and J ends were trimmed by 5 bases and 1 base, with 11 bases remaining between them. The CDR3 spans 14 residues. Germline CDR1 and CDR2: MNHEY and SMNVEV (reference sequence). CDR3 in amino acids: CASSLRAANTEAFF. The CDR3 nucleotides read TGTGCCAGCAGTCTCCGGGCAGCGAACACTGAAGCTTTCTTT.

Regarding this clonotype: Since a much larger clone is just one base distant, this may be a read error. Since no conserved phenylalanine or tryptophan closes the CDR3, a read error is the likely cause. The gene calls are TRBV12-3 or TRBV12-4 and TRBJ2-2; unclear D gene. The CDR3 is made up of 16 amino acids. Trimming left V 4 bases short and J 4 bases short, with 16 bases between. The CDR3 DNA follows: TGTGCCAGCAGTTCAAACCTCGGGCAGGCCACCGGGGAGCTGTTTTCT. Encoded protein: CASSSNLGQATGELFS.

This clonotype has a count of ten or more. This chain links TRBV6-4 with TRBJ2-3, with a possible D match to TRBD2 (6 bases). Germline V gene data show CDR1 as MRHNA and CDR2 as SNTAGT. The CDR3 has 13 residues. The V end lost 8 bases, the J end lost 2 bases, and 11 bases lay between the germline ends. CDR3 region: CASSGLHTDTQYF. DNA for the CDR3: TGTGCCAGCTCGGGACTCCACACAGATACGCAGTATTTT.

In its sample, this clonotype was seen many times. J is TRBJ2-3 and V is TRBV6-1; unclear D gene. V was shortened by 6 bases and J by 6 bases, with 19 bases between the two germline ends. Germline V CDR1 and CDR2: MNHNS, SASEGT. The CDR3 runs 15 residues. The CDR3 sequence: CASRKTGTVRDTQYF. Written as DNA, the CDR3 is TGTGCCAGCAGAAAGACCGGTACGGTAAGGGATACGCAGTATTTT.

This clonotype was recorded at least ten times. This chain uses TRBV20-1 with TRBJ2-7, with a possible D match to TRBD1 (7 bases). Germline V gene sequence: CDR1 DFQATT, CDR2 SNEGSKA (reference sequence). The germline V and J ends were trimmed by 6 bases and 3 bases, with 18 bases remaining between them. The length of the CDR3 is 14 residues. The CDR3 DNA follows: TGCAGTGCGCCGACAACAGGGGACTTCTACGAGCAGTACTTC. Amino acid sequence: CSAPTTGDFYEQYF.

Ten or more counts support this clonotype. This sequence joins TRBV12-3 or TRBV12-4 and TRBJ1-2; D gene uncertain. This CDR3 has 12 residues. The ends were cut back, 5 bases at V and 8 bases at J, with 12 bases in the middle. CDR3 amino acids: CASSNDPLGYTF. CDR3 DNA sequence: TGTGCCAGCAGTAACGACCCCTTAGGCTACACCTTC.

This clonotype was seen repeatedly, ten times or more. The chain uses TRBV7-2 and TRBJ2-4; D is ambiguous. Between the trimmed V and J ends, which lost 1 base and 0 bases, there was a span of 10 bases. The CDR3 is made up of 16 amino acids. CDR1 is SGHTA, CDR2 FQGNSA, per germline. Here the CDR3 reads CASSLGAQRAKNIQYF. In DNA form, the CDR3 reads TGTGCCAGCAGCTTAGGAGCGCAGCGAGCCAAAAACATTCAGTACTTC.

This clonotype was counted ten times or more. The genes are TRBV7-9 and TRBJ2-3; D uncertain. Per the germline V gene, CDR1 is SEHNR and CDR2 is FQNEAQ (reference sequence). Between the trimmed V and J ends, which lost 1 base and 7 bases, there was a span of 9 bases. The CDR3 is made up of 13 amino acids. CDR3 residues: CASSLDAPNTQYF. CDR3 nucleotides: TGTGCCAGCAGCTTAGACGCTCCGAATACGCAGTATTTT.

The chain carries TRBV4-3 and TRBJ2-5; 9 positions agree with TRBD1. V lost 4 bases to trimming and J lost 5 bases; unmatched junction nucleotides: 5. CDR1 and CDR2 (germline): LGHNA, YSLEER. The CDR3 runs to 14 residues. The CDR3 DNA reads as TGCGCCAGCAGCCGAGGGACAGGGCAGGAGACCCAGTACTTC. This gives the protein CASSRGTGQETQYF.

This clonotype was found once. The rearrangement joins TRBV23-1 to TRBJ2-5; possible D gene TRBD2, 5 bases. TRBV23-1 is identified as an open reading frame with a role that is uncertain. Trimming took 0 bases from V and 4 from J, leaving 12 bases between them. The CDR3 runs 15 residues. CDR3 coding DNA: TGCGCCAGCAGTCAATCGTCGGGGTTCGGAGAGACCCAGTACTTC. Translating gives CASSQSSGFGETQYF.

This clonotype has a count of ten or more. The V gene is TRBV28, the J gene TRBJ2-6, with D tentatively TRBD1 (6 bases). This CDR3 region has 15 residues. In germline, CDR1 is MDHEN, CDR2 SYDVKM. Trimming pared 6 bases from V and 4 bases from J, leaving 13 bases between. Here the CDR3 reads CASSTTGTGANVLTF. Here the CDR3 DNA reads TGTGCCAGCAGCACAACAGGGACCGGGGCCAACGTCCTGACTTTC.

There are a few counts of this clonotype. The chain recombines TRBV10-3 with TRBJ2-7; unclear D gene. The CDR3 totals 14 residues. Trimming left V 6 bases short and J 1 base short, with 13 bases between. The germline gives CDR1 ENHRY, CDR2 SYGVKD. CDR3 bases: TGTGCCATCAGCCCCCTTGGTGGTTCCTACGAGCAGTACGTC. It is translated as CAISPLGGSYEQYV.

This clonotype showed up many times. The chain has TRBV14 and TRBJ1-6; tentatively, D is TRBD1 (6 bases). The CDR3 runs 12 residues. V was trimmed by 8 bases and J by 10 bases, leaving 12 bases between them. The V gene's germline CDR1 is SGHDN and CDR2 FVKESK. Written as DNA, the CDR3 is TGTGCCAGCGGACAGTCACGGTCACCCCTCCACTTT. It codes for CASGQSRSPLHF.

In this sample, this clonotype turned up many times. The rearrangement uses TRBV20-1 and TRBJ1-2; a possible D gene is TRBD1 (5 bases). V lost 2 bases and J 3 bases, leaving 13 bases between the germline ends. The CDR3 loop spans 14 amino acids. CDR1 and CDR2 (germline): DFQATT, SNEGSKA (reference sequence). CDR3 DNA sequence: TGCAGTGCTAGACCACCGGGACTTGACTATGGCTACACCTTC. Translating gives CSARPPGLDYGYTF.

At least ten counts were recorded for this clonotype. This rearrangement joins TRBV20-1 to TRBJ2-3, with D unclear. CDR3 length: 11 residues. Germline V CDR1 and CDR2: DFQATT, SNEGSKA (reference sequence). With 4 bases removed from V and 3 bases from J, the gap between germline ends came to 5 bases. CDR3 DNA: TGCAGTGCTAAAATAACAGATACGCAGTATTTT. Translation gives CSAKITDTQYF.

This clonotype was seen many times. The CDR3 DNA is TGTGCCAGCAGCCCATCTCCCGACACTGAAGCTTTCTTT. Translated, it gives CASSPSPDTEAFF. V is TRBV11-2 and J is TRBJ1-1; D call uncertain. The CDR3 spans 13 residues. With 5 bases removed from V and 3 bases from J, the gap between germline ends came to 10 bases. Germline lookup yields CDR1 SGHAT and CDR2 FQNNGV. The full variable domain, its missing parts supplied by reference TRBV11-2 and TRBJ1-1, is EAGVAQSPRYKIIEKRQSVAFWCNPISGHATLYWYQQILGQGPKLLIQFQNNGVVDDSQLPKDRFSAERLKGVDSTLKIQPAKLEDSAVYLCASSPSPDTEAFFGQGTRLTVV.

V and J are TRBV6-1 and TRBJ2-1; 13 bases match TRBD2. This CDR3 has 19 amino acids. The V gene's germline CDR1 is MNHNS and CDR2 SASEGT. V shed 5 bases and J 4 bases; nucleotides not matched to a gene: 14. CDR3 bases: TGTGCCAGCAGTATAAGAGCTGGACTAGCGGGAGTTAGGTACAATGAGCAGTTCTTC. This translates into CASSIRAGLAGVRYNEQFF.

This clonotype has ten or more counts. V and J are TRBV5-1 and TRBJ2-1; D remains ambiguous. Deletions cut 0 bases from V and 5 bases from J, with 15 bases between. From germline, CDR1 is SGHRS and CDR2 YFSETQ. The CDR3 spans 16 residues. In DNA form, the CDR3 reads TGCGCCAGCAGCTTGGAAGTTAGGGTTCAGGACAATGAGCAGTTCTTC. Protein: CASSLEVRVQDNEQFF. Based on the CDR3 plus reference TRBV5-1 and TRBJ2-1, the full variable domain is KAGVTQTPRYLIKTRGQQVTLSCSPISGHRSVSWYQQTPGQGLQFLFEYFSETQRNKGNFPGRFSGRQFSNSRSEMNVSTLELGDSALYLCASSLEVRVQDNEQFFGPGTRLTVL.

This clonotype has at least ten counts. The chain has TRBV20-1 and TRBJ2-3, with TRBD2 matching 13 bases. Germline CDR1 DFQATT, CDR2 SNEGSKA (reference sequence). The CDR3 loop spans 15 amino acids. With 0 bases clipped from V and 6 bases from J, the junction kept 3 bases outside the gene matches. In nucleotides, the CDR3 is TGCAGTGCTAGAGAACTAGCGGGAGGGCCGGATACGCAGTATTTT. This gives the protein CSARELAGGPDTQYF.

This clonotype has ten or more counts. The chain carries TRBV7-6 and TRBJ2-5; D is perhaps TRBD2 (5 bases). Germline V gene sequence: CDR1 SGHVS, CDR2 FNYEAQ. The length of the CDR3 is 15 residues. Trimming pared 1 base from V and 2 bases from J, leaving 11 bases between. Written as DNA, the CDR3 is TGTGCCAGCAGCTTAGTACCGGGGAATCAAGAGACCCAGTACTTC. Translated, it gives CASSLVPGNQETQYF.